The clone carrying this T cell receptor beta chain was counted between two and nine times. No antigen is known for it. The source of the sample is a study of T cell responses to AZD1222 COVID-19 vaccine. Profiled with immunoSEQ multiplex PCR; TCRdb holds only in-frame clones, not every one. The sample gives roughly 33,000 clones, around three quarters of which show up once; roughly 4.9% is in the top ten. The CDR3 runs to 14 residues. Germline loops: CDR1 MNHEY, CDR2 SVGEGT. V was pared by 6 bases and J by 6 bases, with 2 bases of the junction left unmatched. Findings and caveats of the study: No day 14 peak samples; only post-peak repertoires were characterized.

The receptor was derived from an adult who received the AZD1222 COVID-19 vaccine. The specimen comprised peripheral blood, sampled 28 days after the second AZD1222 dose. The genes are TRBV6-2 or TRBV6-3 and TRBJ2-3; 14 bases match TRBD2. CDR3 region: CASSGTSGSDTQYF. CDR3 in DNA: TGTGCCAGCAGCGGGACTAGCGGGAGCGATACGCAGTATTTT.